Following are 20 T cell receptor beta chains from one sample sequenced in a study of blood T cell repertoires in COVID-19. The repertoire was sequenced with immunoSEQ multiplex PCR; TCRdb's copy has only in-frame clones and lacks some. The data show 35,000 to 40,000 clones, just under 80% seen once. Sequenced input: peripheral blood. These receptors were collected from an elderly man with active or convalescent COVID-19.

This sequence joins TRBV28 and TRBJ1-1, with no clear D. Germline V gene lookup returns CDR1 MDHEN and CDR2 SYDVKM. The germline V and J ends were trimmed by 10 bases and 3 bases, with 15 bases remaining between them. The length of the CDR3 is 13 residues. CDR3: CATYEGGYTEAFF. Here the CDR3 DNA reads TGTGCCACCTATGAGGGCGGGTACACTGAAGCTTTCTTT.

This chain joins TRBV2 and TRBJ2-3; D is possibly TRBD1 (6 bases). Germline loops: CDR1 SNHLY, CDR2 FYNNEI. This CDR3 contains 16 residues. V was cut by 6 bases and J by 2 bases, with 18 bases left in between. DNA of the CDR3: TGTGCCAGCAGGGGCCCTGGCAGGGGAGACACAGATACGCAGTATTTT. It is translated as CASRGPGRGDTDTQYF.

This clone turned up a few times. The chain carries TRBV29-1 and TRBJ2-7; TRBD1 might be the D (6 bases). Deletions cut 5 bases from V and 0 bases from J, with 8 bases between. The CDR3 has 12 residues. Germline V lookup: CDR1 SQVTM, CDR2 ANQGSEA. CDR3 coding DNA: TGCAGCGTTCAGGGGCTCTCCTACGAGCAGTACTTC. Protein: CSVQGLSYEQYF.

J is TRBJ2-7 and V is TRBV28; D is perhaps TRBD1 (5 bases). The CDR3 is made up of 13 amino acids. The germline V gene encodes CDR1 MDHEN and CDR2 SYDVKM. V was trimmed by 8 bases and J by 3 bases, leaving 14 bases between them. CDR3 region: CASFPGQGYEQYF. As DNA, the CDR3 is TGTGCCAGCTTTCCCGGGCAGGGCTACGAGCAGTACTTC.

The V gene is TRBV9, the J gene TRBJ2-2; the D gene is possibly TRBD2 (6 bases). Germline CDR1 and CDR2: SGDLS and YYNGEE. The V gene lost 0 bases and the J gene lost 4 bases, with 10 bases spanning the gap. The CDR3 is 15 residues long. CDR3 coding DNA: TGTGCCAGCAGCGTAGTCGGGAGCGGCACCGGGGAGCTGTTTTTT. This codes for CASSVVGSGTGELFF. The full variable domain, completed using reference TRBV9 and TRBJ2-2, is DSGVTQTPKHLITATGQRVTLRCSPRSGDLSVYWYQQSLDQGLQFLIQYYNGEERAKGNILERFSAQQFPDLHSELNLSSLELGDSALYFCASSVVGSGTGELFFGEGSRLTVL.

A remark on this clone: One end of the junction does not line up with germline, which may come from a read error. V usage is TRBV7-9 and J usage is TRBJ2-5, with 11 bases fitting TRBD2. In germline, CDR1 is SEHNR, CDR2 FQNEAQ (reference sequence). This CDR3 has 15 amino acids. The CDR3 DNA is TGTGCCAGCAGCCTAGCGGGGGGAAACCAAGAGACCCAGTACTTC. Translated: CASSLAGGNQETQYF.

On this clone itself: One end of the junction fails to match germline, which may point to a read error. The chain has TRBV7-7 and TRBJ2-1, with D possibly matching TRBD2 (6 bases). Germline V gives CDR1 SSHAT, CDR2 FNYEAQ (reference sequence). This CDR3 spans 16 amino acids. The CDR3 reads CASSLAGGSIYNEQFF. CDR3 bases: TGTGCTAGCAGCTTAGCTGGGGGGTCGATCTACAATGAGCAGTTCTTC. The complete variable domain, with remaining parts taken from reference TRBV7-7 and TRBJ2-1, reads GAGVSQSPRYKVTKRGQDVTLRCDPISSHATLYWYQQALGQGPEFLTYFNYEAQPDKSGLPSDRFSAERPEGSISTLTIQRTEQRDSAMYRCASSLAGGSIYNEQFFGPGTRLTVL.

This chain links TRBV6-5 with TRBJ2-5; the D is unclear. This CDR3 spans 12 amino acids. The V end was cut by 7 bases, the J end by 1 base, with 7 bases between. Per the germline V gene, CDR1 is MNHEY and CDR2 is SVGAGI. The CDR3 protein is CASTRIQETQYF. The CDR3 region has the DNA TGTGCCAGCACCAGGATCCAAGAGACCCAGTACTTC.

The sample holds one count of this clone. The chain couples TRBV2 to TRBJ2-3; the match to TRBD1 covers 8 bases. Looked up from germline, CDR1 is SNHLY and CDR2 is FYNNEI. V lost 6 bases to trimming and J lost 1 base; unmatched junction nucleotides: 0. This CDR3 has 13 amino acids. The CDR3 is CASRGQGTDTQYF. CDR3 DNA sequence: TGTGCCAGCAGGGGACAGGGCACAGATACGCAGTATTTT.

The CDR3 DNA reads as TGTGCCAGCAGTTCGCTAGCGGCCGAGCAGTACTTC. Its protein product is CASSSLAAEQYF. The chain combines TRBV6-2 or TRBV6-3 with TRBJ2-7; 7 positions agree with TRBD2. From germline, CDR1 is MNHEY and CDR2 SVGEGT. Losses at the gene ends were 4 bases for V and 6 bases for J; bases not matched to a gene: 3. The CDR3 has 12 amino acids.

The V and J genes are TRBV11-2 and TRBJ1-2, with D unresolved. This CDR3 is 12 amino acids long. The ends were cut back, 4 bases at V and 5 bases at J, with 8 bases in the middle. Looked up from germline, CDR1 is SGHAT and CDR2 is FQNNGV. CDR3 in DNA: TGTGCCAGCAGCTCCCTCGGTTATGGCTACACCTTC. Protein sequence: CASSSLGYGYTF.

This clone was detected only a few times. CDR3 loop: CASSLGAGNYEQYF. The CDR3 coding sequence is TGTGCCAGCAGCTTAGGAGCAGGGAACTACGAGCAGTACTTC. The chain uses TRBV7-2 and TRBJ2-7, with D perhaps matching TRBD1 (5 bases). Germline loops: CDR1 SGHTA, CDR2 FQGNSA. Trimming took off 1 base at V and 3 bases at J, with 10 bases between the two ends. The CDR3 has 14 amino acids.

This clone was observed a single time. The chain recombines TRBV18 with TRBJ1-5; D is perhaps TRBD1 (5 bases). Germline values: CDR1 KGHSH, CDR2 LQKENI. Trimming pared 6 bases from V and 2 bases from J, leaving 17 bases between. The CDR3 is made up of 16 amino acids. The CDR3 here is CASSPGERRGNQPQHF. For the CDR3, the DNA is TGTGCCAGCTCCCCGGGGGAACGGCGGGGCAATCAGCCCCAGCATTTT.

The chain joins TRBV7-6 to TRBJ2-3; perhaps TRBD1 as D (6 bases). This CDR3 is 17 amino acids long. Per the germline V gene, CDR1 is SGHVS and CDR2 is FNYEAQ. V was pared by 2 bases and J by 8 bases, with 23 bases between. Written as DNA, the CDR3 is TGTGCCAGCAGCTTAATGAGGACAGTTGGGAAGGAAGGTACGCAGTATTTT. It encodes CASSLMRTVGKEGTQYF.

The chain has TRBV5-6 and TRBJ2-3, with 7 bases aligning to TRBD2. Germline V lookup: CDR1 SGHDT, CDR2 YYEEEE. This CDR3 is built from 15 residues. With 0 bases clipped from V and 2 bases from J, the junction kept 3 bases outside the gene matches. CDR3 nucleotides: TGTGCCAGCAGCTTGGCAGGGAGGGTCACAGATACGCAGTATTTT. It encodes CASSLAGRVTDTQYF.

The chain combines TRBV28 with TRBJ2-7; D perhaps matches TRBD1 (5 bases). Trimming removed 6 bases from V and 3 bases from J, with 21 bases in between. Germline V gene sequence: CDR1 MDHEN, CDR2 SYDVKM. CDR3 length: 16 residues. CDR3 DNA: TGTGCCAGCAGCCGAGGCGGTGCAGGGATTATCTACGAGCAGTACTTC. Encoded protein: CASSRGGAGIIYEQYF. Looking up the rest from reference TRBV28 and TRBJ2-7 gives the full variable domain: DVKVTQSSRYLVKRTGEKVFLECVQDMDHENMFWYRQDPGLGLRLIYFSYDVKMKEKGDIPEGYSVSREKKERFSLILESASTNQTSMYLCASSRGGAGIIYEQYFGPGTRLTVT.

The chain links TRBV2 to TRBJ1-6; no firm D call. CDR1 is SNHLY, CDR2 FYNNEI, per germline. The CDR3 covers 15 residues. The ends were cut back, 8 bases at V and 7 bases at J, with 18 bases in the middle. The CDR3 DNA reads TGTGCCAGCTCAATCCGGGAACCTGTGAATTCACCCCTCCACTTT. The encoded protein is CASSIREPVNSPLHF.

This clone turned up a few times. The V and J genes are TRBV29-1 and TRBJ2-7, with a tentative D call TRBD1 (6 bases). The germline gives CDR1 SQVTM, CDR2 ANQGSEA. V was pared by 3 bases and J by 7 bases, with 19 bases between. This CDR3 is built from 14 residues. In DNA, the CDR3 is TGCAGCGTTGAGGGAACAGGGACCTACGGGGAGCAGTACTTC. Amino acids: CSVEGTGTYGEQYF.

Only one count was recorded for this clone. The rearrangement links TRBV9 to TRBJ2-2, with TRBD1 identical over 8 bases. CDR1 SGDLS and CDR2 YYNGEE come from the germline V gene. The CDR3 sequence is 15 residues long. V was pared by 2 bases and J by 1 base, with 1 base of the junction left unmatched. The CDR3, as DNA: TGTGCCAGCAGCGTGGGGACAGGGAACACCGGGGAGCTGTTTTTT. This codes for CASSVGTGNTGELFF.

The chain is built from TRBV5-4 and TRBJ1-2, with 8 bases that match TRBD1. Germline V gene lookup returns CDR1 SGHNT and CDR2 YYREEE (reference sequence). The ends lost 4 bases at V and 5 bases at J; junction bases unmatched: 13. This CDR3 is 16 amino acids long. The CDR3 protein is CASSASWTGISYGYTF. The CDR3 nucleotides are TGTGCCAGCAGCGCAAGCTGGACAGGGATTAGTTATGGCTACACCTTC.